Listed here are 17 T cell receptor beta chains from one sample, sequenced in a study of Graves' ophthalmopathy and Graves' hyperthyroidism (dated by TCRdb to about 2018). The sequencing machine was an Illumina HiSeq 2000. TCR beta CDR3 regions were amplified from RNA transcripts for repertoire sequencing. HTBI primers and the Qiagen OneStep RT-PCR kit were used in a first-round RT-PCR, which was followed by a second-round multiplex PCR, size selection and purification. TCRdb itself trimmed the public reads at Q25 with fastp, ran MiXCR and retained productive beta chains. Identical CDR3 proteins give one entry, which carries the most common genes and DNA. In this sample the table shows 500,000 to 700,000 distinct CDR3 sequences, approximately 37% of which occur a single time. The ten largest make up 3.5% to 4.5% of the sample. The specimen was peripheral blood or thyroid tissue (not recorded which). The receptor set was obtained from an adult man with Graves' hyperthyroidism.

This clonotype was recorded many times. The gene calls are TRBV5-4 and TRBJ2-2; a possible D gene is TRBD2 (5 bases). Germline V gives CDR1 SGHNT, CDR2 YYREEE (reference sequence). Trimming removed 7 bases at V and 0 bases at J, with 10 bases between. The CDR3 contains 14 residues. DNA for the CDR3: TGTGCCAGCCGTCGGGAAACGAACACCGGGGAGCTGTTTTTT. Translating gives CASRRETNTGELFF.

In this sample, this clonotype turned up many times. V is TRBV20-1 and J is TRBJ2-2, with D perhaps TRBD2 (6 bases). The germline V and J ends were trimmed by 5 bases and 1 base, with 14 bases remaining between them. The CDR3 runs 15 residues. Germline V lookup: CDR1 DFQATT, CDR2 SNEGSKA (reference sequence). As DNA, the CDR3 is TGCAGTGCTGACCGAGGCGGGGTGAACACCGGGGAGCTGTTTTTT. This sequence encodes CSADRGGVNTGELFF.

The V and J genes are TRBV7-3 and TRBJ2-3; D not resolved. The V gene lost 6 bases and the J gene lost 6 bases, with 13 bases spanning the gap. Germline loops: CDR1 SGHTA, CDR2 FQGTGA. CDR3 length equals 13 residues. The CDR3 is CASSLGPPDTQYF. The CDR3, as DNA: TGTGCCAGCAGTCTTGGGCCGCCGGATACGCAGTATTTT.

This clonotype was seen at least ten times. V is TRBV7-2 and J is TRBJ2-7; 8 bases map to TRBD1. In germline, CDR1 is SGHTA, CDR2 FQGNSA. The trim removed 6 bases at V and 7 bases at J, leaving 8 bases unmatched. The CDR3 consists of 13 residues. CDR3 nucleotides: TGTGCCAGCAGTCGGGACAGGACGGGGGAGCAGTACTTC. As protein: CASSRDRTGEQYF.

This clonotype was seen many times. The chain combines TRBV7-9 with TRBJ1-2; no firm D call. The CDR3 has 12 residues. The V gene lost 2 bases and the J gene lost 4 bases, with 5 bases spanning the gap. From germline, CDR1 is SEHNR and CDR2 FQNEAQ (reference sequence). The CDR3 nucleotides read TGTGCCAGCAGCTTACAGGTCTATGGCTACACCTTC. This codes for CASSLQVYGYTF.

In its sample, this clonotype was seen many times. This sequence joins TRBV6-5 and TRBJ2-7; D is possibly TRBD1 (5 bases). The CDR3 is 16 residues long. CDR1 and CDR2 (germline): MNHEY, SVGAGI. The germline V and J ends were trimmed by 7 bases and 6 bases, with 25 bases remaining between them. The CDR3 region has the DNA TGTGCCAGCACTAGATTGAGTTTGGGGCAGGGATCCGAGCAGTACTTC. Translation: CASTRLSLGQGSEQYF.

This clonotype has a handful of counts. The rearrangement joins TRBV29-1 to TRBJ1-1, with 12 bases lining up with TRBD1. The CDR3 spans 14 residues. Germline V lookup: CDR1 SQVTM, CDR2 ANQGSEA. V lost 8 bases to trimming and J lost 2 bases; unmatched junction nucleotides: 6. The CDR3: CSLRGTGGNTEAFF. Written as DNA, the CDR3 is TGCAGCCTACGCGGGACAGGGGGCAACACTGAAGCTTTCTTT.

The rearrangement joins TRBV29-1 to TRBJ1-1, with D unresolved. Trimming removed 8 bases at V and 1 base at J, with 11 bases between. The length of the CDR3 is 12 residues. Germline CDR1 SQVTM, CDR2 ANQGSEA. The chain's CDR3 is CSLAGGNTEAFF. The CDR3 region has the DNA TGCAGCTTGGCCGGAGGGAACACTGAAGCTTTCTTT.

In regard to this clonotype: In this CDR3 the conserved last residue, phenylalanine or tryptophan, is missing, so a read error is likely. The limits of the CDR3 on the DNA are not certain, so only TCRdb's listed CDR3 is given. V and J are TRBV19 and TRBJ2-6. The CDR3 length equals 8 residues, ends included. Per the germline V gene, CDR1 is LNHDA and CDR2 is SQIVND (reference sequence). CDR3 sequence: CASSPDYT.

In its sample, this clonotype was seen a few times. The chain combines TRBV7-9 with TRBJ2-5; D is uncertain. The CDR3 loop spans 16 amino acids. In germline, CDR1 is SEHNR, CDR2 FQNEAQ (reference sequence). V was trimmed by 6 bases and J by 0 bases, leaving 17 bases between them. For the CDR3, the DNA is TGTGCCAGCAGTTTAAATACACAAAGGTACCAAGAGACCCAGTACTTC. Translated: CASSLNTQRYQETQYF.

The chain carries TRBV28 and TRBJ1-1, with 8 bases aligning to TRBD1. Trimming removed 6 bases from V and 1 base from J; junction bases left unmatched: 7. Looked up from germline, CDR1 is MDHEN and CDR2 is SYDVKM. This CDR3 contains 15 residues. The CDR3, as DNA: TGTGCCAGCAGAAACCGACAGGGGACGAACACTGAAGCTTTCTTT. Protein sequence: CASRNRQGTNTEAFF.

The chain uses TRBV12-3 or TRBV12-4 and TRBJ1-5; D might be TRBD1 (6 bases). This CDR3 spans 15 amino acids. Trimming left V 1 base short and J 6 bases short, with 13 bases between. CDR3 sequence (DNA): TGTGCCAGCAGTTTAGGGGGGGGCCTCGGTCAGCCCCAGCATTTT. This sequence encodes CASSLGGGLGQPQHF.

There are a few counts of this clonotype. V gene TRBV7-9 combines with J gene TRBJ2-3; TRBD1 might be the D (6 bases). Germline V gene data show CDR1 as SEHNR and CDR2 as FQNEAQ (reference sequence). The germline V and J ends were trimmed by 4 bases and 3 bases, with 14 bases remaining between them. The CDR3 contains 15 residues. The CDR3 protein is CASSSTGTYTDTQYF. CDR3 coding DNA: TGTGCCAGCAGCTCCACCGGGACATATACAGATACGCAGTATTTT.

The table lists this clonotype with many counts. The chain joins TRBV5-6 to TRBJ2-2; TRBD2 matches 7 bases. This CDR3 has 14 amino acids. Per germline, CDR1 SGHDT and CDR2 YYEEEE. V shed 4 bases and J 4 bases; nucleotides not matched to a gene: 4. The CDR3 region is CASSPGTTTGELFF. The DNA for the CDR3 is TGTGCCAGCAGCCCCGGGACTACCACCGGGGAGCTGTTTTTT.

DNA for the CDR3: TGTGCCAGCAGCTTAGATCCGGAGACGGGACGGTACCAAGAGACCCAGTACTTC. This codes for CASSLDPETGRYQETQYF. The J gene is TRBJ2-5, the V gene TRBV7-2; D is possibly TRBD1 or TRBD2 (5 bases each). Germline CDR1 SGHTA, CDR2 FQGNSA. V dropped 1 base and J dropped 0 bases, with 18 bases sitting between them. The CDR3 is made up of 18 amino acids. The complete variable domain, with remaining parts taken from reference TRBV7-2 and TRBJ2-5, reads GAGVSQSPSNKVTEKGKDVELRCDPISGHTALYWYRQSLGQGLEFLIYFQGNSAPDKSGLPSDRFSAERTGGSVSTLTIQRTQQEDSAVYLCASSLDPETGRYQETQYFGPGTRLLVL.

Many counts were recorded for this clonotype. The V call is TRBV6-5, the J call TRBJ2-2; D not resolved. The CDR3 consists of 13 residues. From germline, CDR1 is MNHEY and CDR2 SVGAGI. The V end was cut by 8 bases, the J end by 4 bases, with 11 bases between. In DNA form, the CDR3 reads TGTGCCAGCGCTCCCGTAGGCACCGGGGAGCTGTTTTTT. This translates into CASAPVGTGELFF.

At least ten counts were recorded for this clonotype. The chain employs TRBV19 and TRBJ1-6; 9 bases align to TRBD1. The trim removed 7 bases at V and 10 bases at J, leaving 8 bases unmatched. CDR1 is LNHDA, CDR2 SQIVND, per germline (reference sequence). The CDR3 has 14 amino acids. CDR3 region: CASNPGQGGSPLHF. In DNA, the CDR3 is TGTGCCAGTAATCCGGGACAGGGTGGCTCACCCCTCCACTTT. Variable domain in full (rest from reference TRBV19 and TRBJ1-6): DGGITQSPKYLFRKEGQNVTLSCEQNLNHDAMYWYRQDPGQGLRLIYYSQIVNDFQKGDIAEGYSVSREKKESFPLTVTSAQKNPTAFYLCASNPGQGGSPLHFGNGTRLTVT.